This is a list of T cell receptor beta chains from one sample in a study of breast tumors, draining lymph nodes, adjacent tissues. TCRdb re-derived calls from the multiplex PCR reads in MiXCR, one entry per CDR3 protein. Of some 200,000 distinct CDR3 sequences in the sample, 30% to 40% were seen once. Input material: axillary lymph node tissue. The receptors stem from a female donor with breast cancer. Some clones in this sample may be carry-over from other donors' samples. Both conserved end residues are trimmed from each CDR3.

>TRBV7-9|TRBJ2-3
ASSSTTSGSRDTQY
>TRBV7-2|TRBJ2-1
ASSSNFNEQF
>TRBV6-6|TRBJ1-6
ASSNRQGSTLH
>TRBV5-6|TRBJ2-3
ASSSLFGQDRTDTQY
>TRBV5-1|TRBJ2-3
ASREGRDEQY
>TRBV6-2/TRBV6-3|TRBJ1-1
ATRRTADTEAF
>TRBV10-3|TRBJ2-7
AISESKLAGGHEQY
>TRBV9|TRBJ2-3
ASGTSPDTQY
>TRBV7-2|TRBJ1-4
ASSFGQGGATNEKLF
>TRBV7-6|TRBJ2-3
ASSQGLAGDSTDTQY
>TRBV7-9|TRBJ2-3
ASSLTSGEGTDTQY
>TRBV24-1|TRBJ1-6
ATSDFIGDRVNNSPLH
>TRBV20-1|TRBJ2-7
SANEGTSGPYEQY
>TRBV4-1|TRBJ2-1
ASTAGEDSYNEQF
>TRBV5-1|TRBJ2-1
ASSLERSWEQF
>TRBV7-2|TRBJ2-1
ASSPGLAGASYNEQF
>TRBV20-1|TRBJ2-1
SASEPSAYNEQF
>TRBV20-1|TRBJ2-1
SVDSGSIYNEQF
>TRBV2|TRBJ1-3
ASRADSSGNTTH
>TRBV19|TRBJ1-5
ASSTTRGRQETQH
>TRBV20-1|TRBJ2-1
SARDRWRGQF
>TRBV2|TRBJ2-1
ASSETRNNEQF
>TRBV9|TRBJ2-3
ASSVKGFSTDTQY
>TRBV5-1|TRBJ2-7
ASSRGTSGREYEQY
>TRBV20-1|TRBJ2-3
SARDGRLGTDTQY
>TRBV7-2|TRBJ2-1
ASSFGWSYNEQF
>TRBV5-8|TRBJ2-1
ASSSGLAGGGGEQF
>TRBV20-1|TRBJ2-3
SASGSFKTPDTQY
>TRBV6-1|TRBJ2-7
ASKDERQGHEQY
>TRBV7-3|TRBJ2-2
ASSLGGAGSTGEPF
>TRBV30|TRBJ2-6
AWRGRGTGANVLT
>TRBV7-2|TRBJ2-3
ASSARGSGRLDTQY
>TRBV29-1|TRBJ1-3
SVGTTPGNTIY
>TRBV7-9|TRBJ2-2
ALRPNTGELF
>TRBV4-1|TRBJ1-5
ASSGTGPTALNQPQH
>TRBV12-3/TRBV12-4|TRBJ2-5
ASSLGTGGGGTQY
>TRBV7-2|TRBJ2-5
ASSLGTGTGTVQKTQY
>TRBV9|TRBJ2-3
ASSLGGAGGTDTQY
>TRBV2|TRBJ2-2
ASSAGTTNTGELF
>TRBV12-3/TRBV12-4|TRBJ2-5
ASSLGRGRGETQY
>TRBV29-1|TRBJ2-1
SALAGGPGNEQF